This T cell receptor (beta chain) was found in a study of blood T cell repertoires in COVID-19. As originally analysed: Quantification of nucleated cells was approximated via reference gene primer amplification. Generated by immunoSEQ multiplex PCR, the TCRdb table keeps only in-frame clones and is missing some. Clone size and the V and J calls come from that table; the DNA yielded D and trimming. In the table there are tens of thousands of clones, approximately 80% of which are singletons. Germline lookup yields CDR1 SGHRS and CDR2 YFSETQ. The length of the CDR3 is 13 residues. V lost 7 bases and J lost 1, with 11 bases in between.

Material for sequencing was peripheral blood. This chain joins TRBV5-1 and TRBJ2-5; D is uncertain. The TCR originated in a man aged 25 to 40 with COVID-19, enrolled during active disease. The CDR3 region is CASRQAIQETQYF. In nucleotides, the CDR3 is TGCGCCAGCCGCCAAGCGATCCAAGAGACCCAGTACTTC.